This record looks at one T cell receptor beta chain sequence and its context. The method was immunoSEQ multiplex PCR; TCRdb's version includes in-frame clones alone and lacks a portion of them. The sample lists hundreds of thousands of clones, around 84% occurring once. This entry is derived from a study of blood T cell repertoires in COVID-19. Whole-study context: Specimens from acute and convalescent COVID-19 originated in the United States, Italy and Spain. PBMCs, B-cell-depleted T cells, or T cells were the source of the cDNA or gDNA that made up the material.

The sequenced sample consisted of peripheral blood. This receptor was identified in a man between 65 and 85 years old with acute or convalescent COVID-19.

This CDR3 reads CASSRDRIQETQYF. CDR3 DNA: TGTGCCAGCAGTCGAGACAGAATACAAGAGACCCAGTACTTC. The rearrangement uses TRBV7-2 and TRBJ2-5; D may be TRBD1 (5 bases). Per the germline V gene, CDR1 is SGHTA and CDR2 is FQGNSA. The CDR3 covers 14 residues. V lost 6 bases and J lost 2, with 13 bases in between.